The rows below give T cell receptor beta chains drawn from one sample of a study of prognosis after radiotherapy for stage I lung cancer. TCRdb reanalysed the multiplex PCR reads using MiXCR and keeps one entry per CDR3 protein. The sample has some 27,000 distinct CDR3 sequences; roughly 40% are singletons. The specimen comprised PBMCs, sampled before or after stereotactic body radiation therapy (not recorded which). The source of these receptors is a donor of 50 years or more with non-small cell lung cancer. CDR3s include the opening cysteine and the closing phenylalanine or tryptophan. Fields, in order: clone size, J gene, V gene, D gene, CDR3 DNA, CDR3 protein. D genes are given only for firm matches. Expanded clones are given a class, and other clones once, few, many or no size at all.

. TRBJ2-2 TRBV2 TRBD2 TGTGCCAGCTCATCATTGACTAGCGGGGTCGGGGAGCTGTTTTTT CASSSLTSGVGELFF
many TRBJ2-7 TRBV5-5 TRBD1 TGTGCCAGCAGCGTGAGACAGGGCACAGTGAGGGAGCAGTACTTC CASSVRQGTVREQYF
. TRBJ2-3 TRBV9 . TGTGCCAGCAGCGCAGAGCAGCACACAGATACGCAGTATTTT CASSAEQHTDTQYF
. TRBJ1-5 TRBV12-3/TRBV12-4 TRBD1 TGTGTCAGCAGCGTACAGGGGGCAGGGGCCGGTCAGCCCCAGCATTTT CVSSVQGAGAGQPQHF
few TRBJ2-3 TRBV28 TRBD2 TGTGCCAGCAGTTTGCGGACTAGCGGGGGGGATACGCAGTATTTT CASSLRTSGGDTQYF
many TRBJ2-5 TRBV9 TRBD1 TGTGCCAGCAGCGTAGAGGGCAGGGACAGGGAGACCCAGTACTTC CASSVEGRDRETQYF
many TRBJ1-1 TRBV11-2 TRBD1 TGTGCCAGCAGCCCGGTAGGACAGGGGAAGAAGGGCACTGAAGCTTTCTTT CASSPVGQGKKGTEAFF
many TRBJ2-7 TRBV13 . TGTGCCAGCAGCTTAGGCTCCAACTATGAGCAGTACTTC CASSLGSNYEQYF
many TRBJ2-5 TRBV5-6 . TGTGCCAGCAGCTTGGTATCCGGGACTTTGGGGGAGACCCAGTACTTC CASSLVSGTLGETQYF
. TRBJ2-5 TRBV14 . TGTGCCAGCAGCCGCAACACGCAAGAGGCCCAGTACTTC CASSRNTQEAQYF
. TRBJ2-7 TRBV6-1 TRBD1 TGTGCCAGCAGTGTTTCTGGGGGACAGCTATACGAGCAGTACTTC CASSVSGGQLYEQYF
many TRBJ1-1 TRBV12-3/TRBV12-4 . TGTGCCAGCAGTTTGGGCGGAGGTGGAGCTTTCTTT CASSLGGGGAFF
many TRBJ2-7 TRBV28 . TGTGCCAGCAGTCCCGCCGGGACGGAGACCTACGAGCAGTACTTC CASSPAGTETYEQYF
many TRBJ2-7 TRBV6-2/TRBV6-3 . TGTGCCAGCAGCCTGGAGTCCTACGAGCAGTACTTC CASSLESYEQYF
many TRBJ1-4 TRBV2 . TGTGCCAGCAGTGATTTTTACAATGAAAAACTGTTTTTT CASSDFYNEKLFF
. TRBJ1-3 TRBV6-2/TRBV6-3 . TGTGCCAGCCGGGGTTGGCCGGACTCTGGAAACACCATATATTTT CASRGWPDSGNTIYF
many TRBJ1-5 TRBV30 . TGTGCCTGGAGTGCAAAAGGGACTAGCAATCAGCCCCAGCATTTT CAWSAKGTSNQPQHF